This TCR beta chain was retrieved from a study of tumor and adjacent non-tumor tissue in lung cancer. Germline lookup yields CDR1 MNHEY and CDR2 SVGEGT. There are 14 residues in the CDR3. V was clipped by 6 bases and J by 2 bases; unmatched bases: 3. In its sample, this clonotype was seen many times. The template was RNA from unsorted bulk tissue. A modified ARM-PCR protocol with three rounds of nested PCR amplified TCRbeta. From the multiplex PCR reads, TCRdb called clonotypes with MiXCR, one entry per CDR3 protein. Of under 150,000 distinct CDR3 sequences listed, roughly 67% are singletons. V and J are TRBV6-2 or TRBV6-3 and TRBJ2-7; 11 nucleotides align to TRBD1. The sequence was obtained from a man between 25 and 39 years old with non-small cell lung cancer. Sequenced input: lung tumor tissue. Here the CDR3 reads CASRGQGVTYEQYF. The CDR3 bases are TGTGCCAGCAGGGGACAGGGGGTCACCTACGAGCAGTACTTC.